One sample yielded the 18 T cell receptor beta chains listed below, sequenced in a study of breast tumors, draining lymph nodes, adjacent tissues. Samples came from axillary lymph nodes draining the breast cancer. Via MiXCR, TCRdb re-called the multiplex PCR reads, giving one row per CDR3 protein. The top ten clones hold roughly 3.8% of a sample with approximately 180,000 distinct CDR3 sequences, about 34% of them seen once. The sample taken for sequencing was axillary lymph node tissue. Source of these receptors: a female donor with breast cancer. Some clones in this sample may be carry-over from other donors' samples.

Many counts were recorded for this clonotype. This chain links TRBV4-2 with TRBJ1-2; weak D call: TRBD1 (6 bases). V was cut by 4 bases and J by 0 bases, with 12 bases left in between. Per germline, CDR1 LGHNA and CDR2 YNFKEQ. This CDR3 is built from 15 residues. CDR3 DNA sequence: TGTGCCAGCAGCCTTAGTCGGGACACTAACTATGGCTACACCTTC. The encoded protein is CASSLSRDTNYGYTF.

The rearrangement joins TRBV12-5 to TRBJ2-7; 7 nucleotides line up with TRBD2. V dropped 6 bases and J dropped 6; count of bases not matched to a gene: 11. CDR1 is LGHNT and CDR2 is FRNRAP in the germline V gene. The CDR3 loop spans 14 amino acids. CDR3: CASGSGLGTCEQYF. The CDR3, as DNA: TGTGCTAGTGGCTCCGGACTAGGGACCTGCGAGCAGTACTTC.

This clonotype appeared many times. The rearrangement links TRBV24-1 to TRBJ2-3; possibly TRBD1 for D (6 bases). V dropped 3 bases and J dropped 4 bases, with 10 bases sitting between them. CDR1 KGHDR and CDR2 SFDVKD come from the germline V gene. The CDR3 covers 14 residues. The CDR3 DNA reads TGTGCCACCAGTGATCCCAGGGGTGCAGATACGCAGTATTTT. Translated: CATSDPRGADTQYF.

This clonotype was found once. The chain couples TRBV11-1 to TRBJ2-5; tentatively, D is TRBD2 (5 bases). The CDR3 covers 15 residues. V was clipped by 1 base and J by 12 bases, with 21 bases between them. Germline assignment: CDR1 SGHAT and CDR2 FQDESV (reference sequence). CDR3 in DNA: TGTGCCAGCAGCTTAGTGTTTTTAGCCCAAGAGACTAAGTACTTC. Its protein product is CASSLVFLAQETKYF.

In its sample, this clonotype was seen many times. This chain links TRBV18 with TRBJ2-3; 7 bases agree with TRBD2. Germline CDR1 KGHSH, CDR2 LQKENI. CDR3 length equals 16 residues. V lost 0 bases, J lost 2 bases, and 5 bases stayed unmatched. The CDR3 DNA follows: TGTGCCAGCTCACCACCGCCCGCGGGAGTCACAGATACGCAGTATTTT. It is translated as CASSPPPAGVTDTQYF.

This clonotype occurred many times. A much bigger clone sits one base away, suggesting this may be a read error. The V gene is TRBV20-1, the J gene TRBJ1-2; D gene uncertain. V dropped 0 bases and J dropped 4 bases, with 15 bases sitting between them. CDR1 and CDR2 from the germline V gene are DFQATT and SNEGSKA (reference sequence). CDR3 length equals 15 residues. The CDR3 sequence is CSARDVRFSAYGYTF. The CDR3 DNA follows: TGCAGTGCTAGAGATGTACGGTTTTCTGCCTATGGCTACACCTTC.

In this sample, this clonotype turned up many times. The chain joins TRBV4-1 to TRBJ2-7; no clear D gene. CDR1 is MGHRA and CDR2 is YSYEKL in the germline V gene. V was pared by 4 bases and J by 2 bases, with 12 bases between. This CDR3 is 14 amino acids long. The CDR3 bases are TGCGCCAGCAGCCGTATCGACATGACCTACGAGCAGTACTTC. Translation gives CASSRIDMTYEQYF.

This clonotype was observed many times. Germline and junction disagree at one end, which may indicate a read error. The chain joins TRBV28 to TRBJ2-7; TRBD2 might be the D (5 bases). CDR3 size: 13 residues. Per the germline V gene, CDR1 is MDHEN and CDR2 is SYDVKM. The CDR3 loop is CASSGASDAKGSF. The CDR3 DNA reads TGTGCCAGCAGTGGAGCCTCAGACGCAAAAGGGAGCTTC.

The J gene is TRBJ2-3, the V gene TRBV9; TRBD1 matches 7 bases. This CDR3 is 14 amino acids long. CDR1 and CDR2 from the germline V gene are SGDLS and YYNGEE. Trimming removed 6 bases from V and 1 base from J; junction bases left unmatched: 5. Here the CDR3 reads CASIRDSCTDTQYF. CDR3 coding DNA: TGTGCCAGCATTCGGGACAGCTGCACAGATACGCAGTATTTT.

The chain couples TRBV12-3 or TRBV12-4 to TRBJ1-3; D unclear. Trimming removed 4 bases from V and 15 bases from J, with 16 bases in between. This CDR3 comprises 12 residues. The CDR3 DNA reads TGTGCCAGCAGTTCCGAACCTGACCCAGGATATTTT. Its protein product is CASSSEPDPGYF.

This clonotype was recorded a few times. This clone may be a read error of a much larger clone one base away. The genes are TRBV2 and TRBJ2-4, with 9 bases matching TRBD1. The CDR3 has 14 amino acids. Germline-derived CDR1 and CDR2 are SNHLY and FYNNEI. CDR3 nucleotides: TGTGCCAGCCGTAACCACAGGGGGCGAAACATTCAGCACTTC. Protein: CASRNHRGRNIQHF.

This clonotype has more than one count but fewer than ten. V and J are TRBV5-1 and TRBJ1-1; a possible D gene is TRBD1 (6 bases). Trimming stripped 7 bases from V and 2 bases from J, with 9 bases between. CDR1 and CDR2 from the germline V gene are SGHRS and YFSETQ. This CDR3 contains 12 residues. The CDR3 DNA follows: TGCGCCAGCCGACAGGCAAACACTGAAGCTTTCTTT. This codes for CASRQANTEAFF.

The J gene is TRBJ2-2, the V gene TRBV7-2, with D perhaps matching TRBD1 (6 bases). V was shortened by 5 bases and J by 4 bases, with 11 bases between the two germline ends. CDR1 is SGHTA, CDR2 FQGNSA, per germline. The CDR3 spans 14 residues. The CDR3, as DNA: TGTGCCAGCAGCGGGGACAAGAGCACCGGGGAGCTGTTTTTT. This sequence encodes CASSGDKSTGELFF.

A word on this clonotype: Sequence at one end of the junction differs from germline and may be a read error. The rearrangement uses TRBV5-4 and TRBJ1-4; TRBD1 is a possible D gene (5 bases). The germline CDR1 and CDR2 sequences are SGHNT and YYREEE (reference sequence). CDR3 length: 12 residues. CDR3 sequence reads: CANSLWGEKPFF. The CDR3 DNA is TGTGCCAACAGCTTGTGGGGGGAAAAACCGTTTTTT.

This clonotype was observed once. A read error may produce the germline difference seen at one junction end. Here the CDR3 DNA reads TGTGCCAGCAGCCTCGGCGGGGGGGCGATTCAGGGGCAGCTCTTC. Encoded protein: CASSLGGGAIQGQLF. V and J are TRBV7-8 and TRBJ2-1, with TRBD2 matching 9 bases. The CDR3 loop spans 15 amino acids. The V gene's germline CDR1 is SGHVS and CDR2 FQNEAQ. The complete variable domain, with remaining parts taken from reference TRBV7-8 and TRBJ2-1, reads GAGVSQSPRYKVAKRGQDVALRCDPISGHVSLFWYQQALGQGPEFLTYFQNEAQLDKSGLPSDRFFAERPEGSVSTLKIQRTQQEDSAVYLCASSLGGGAIQGQLFGPGTRLTVL.

This clonotype showed up many times. The chain carries TRBV7-9 and TRBJ2-2; D remains ambiguous. Germline CDR1 reads SEHNR; CDR2 reads FQNEAQ (reference sequence). The CDR3 extends over 15 amino acids. Between the trimmed V and J ends, which lost 1 base and 6 bases, there was a span of 12 bases. The CDR3 protein is CASSLGLPGPGELFF. CDR3 DNA: TGTGCCAGCAGCTTAGGCCTCCCGGGTCCCGGGGAGCTGTTTTTT.

This clonotype was found many times. V usage is TRBV5-6 and J usage is TRBJ2-7; 8 bases map to TRBD1. The ends lost 2 bases at V and 5 bases at J; junction bases unmatched: 3. The CDR3 sequence is 13 residues long. The germline V gene has CDR1 SGHDT and CDR2 YYEEEE. The CDR3 DNA is TGTGCCAGCAGCTTCCTGGACAGGGACGAGCAGTACTTC. Its protein product is CASSFLDRDEQYF.

This clonotype showed up many times. The genes are TRBV9 and TRBJ1-3; D is unclear. The germline gives CDR1 SGDLS, CDR2 YYNGEE. The CDR3 has 13 residues. Deletions cut 4 bases from V and 6 bases from J, with 11 bases between. CDR3 DNA: TGTGCCAGCAGCACCGGACCGGAAAACACCATATATTTT. Translating gives CASSTGPENTIYF.